These 29 T cell receptor beta chains were all obtained from the same sample, sequenced in a study of human T cells and chemical hapten exposure (TCRdb year 2021). Libraries were made using RACE. Instrument on record: NextSeq 500. TCRdb handled the public reads itself, with Q25 trimming in fastp and clone calling in MiXCR, and kept productive beta chains. Each entry merges the rows of one CDR3 protein and shows their most common DNA and genes. This sample lists more than 100,000 distinct CDR3 sequences; about 13% were detected once. 0.92% of the sample is held by the ten biggest clonotypes. In light of the paper, this sample's time point label describes: patch test 1, 2 weeks after DPC sensitization. Reading the label with the study, this specimen's treatment or condition is: therapeutic diphenylcyclopropenone sensitization with weekly scalp DPC. The source material was whole blood, sampled in connection with sensitization to the hapten diphenylcyclopropenone (DPC). Source of these receptors: a man aged 18 to 29 with alopecia areata. Some clones in this sample may be carry-over from other donors' samples.

The table lists this clonotype with a few counts. The rearrangement links TRBV9 to TRBJ2-7, with 9 bases aligning to TRBD1. The trim removed 0 bases at V and 0 bases at J, leaving 1 base unmatched. Germline V gene sequence: CDR1 SGDLS, CDR2 YYNGEE. The CDR3 runs to 15 residues. The CDR3, as DNA: TGTGCCAGCAGCGTAGGGGACAGGGTCTCCTACGAGCAGTACGTC. Encoded protein: CASSVGDRVSYEQYV.

The J gene is TRBJ2-5, the V gene TRBV20-1, with TRBD2 identical over 11 bases. The J segment lost 1 base and the V segment lost 6 bases, leaving 7 bases of the junction unmatched. Per the germline V gene, CDR1 is DFQATT and CDR2 is SNEGSKA (reference sequence). There are 15 residues in the CDR3. The CDR3, as DNA: TGCAGTGCACGCACTAGCGGGGGTATCCAAGAGACCCAGTACTTC. As protein: CSARTSGGIQETQYF.

The sample holds a few counts of this clonotype. The chain employs TRBV6-5 and TRBJ2-3; D may be TRBD2 (6 bases). The V gene's germline CDR1 is MNHEY and CDR2 SVGAGI. This CDR3 has 11 residues. The V gene lost 10 bases and the J gene lost 4 bases, with 9 bases spanning the gap. The CDR3 spells CATRGADTQYF. Here the CDR3 DNA reads TGTGCCACACGCGGGGCAGATACGCAGTATTTT.

The V and J genes are TRBV20-1 and TRBJ2-2; 12 bases fit TRBD2. CDR3 length: 15 residues. Looked up from germline, CDR1 is DFQATT and CDR2 is SNEGSKA (reference sequence). Unmatched junction bases numbered 8, after V lost 5 bases and J lost 7 bases. CDR3 residues: CSAEGTSGPDGELFF. In nucleotides, the CDR3 is TGCAGTGCTGAGGGGACTAGCGGGCCGGACGGGGAGCTGTTTTTT.

In its sample, this clonotype was seen many times. The rearrangement links TRBV7-3 to TRBJ2-2; perhaps D is TRBD1 or TRBD2 (5 bases each). This CDR3 has 13 amino acids. CDR1 and CDR2 from the germline V gene are SGHTA and FQGTGA. Trimming pared 2 bases from V and 5 bases from J, leaving 6 bases between. CDR3 protein: CASSLGGTGELFF. The CDR3 nucleotides read TGTGCCAGCAGCTTAGGGGGAACCGGGGAGCTGTTTTTT. Filled out from reference TRBV7-3 and TRBJ2-2, the complete variable domain reads GAGVSQTPSNKVTEKGKYVELRCDPISGHTALYWYRQSLGQGPEFLIYFQGTGAADDSGLPNDRFFAVRPEGSVSTLKIQRTERGDSAVYLCASSLGGTGELFFGEGSRLTVL.

This clonotype was seen repeatedly, ten times or more. One end of the junction does not line up with germline, which may come from a read error. J is TRBJ2-7 and V is TRBV4-1, with 8 bases lining up with TRBD2. Germline V gives CDR1 MGHRA, CDR2 YSYEKL. This CDR3 has 16 amino acids. The CDR3 spells CASGHHGWRGAYEQYF. Written as DNA, the CDR3 is TGCGCCAGCGGCCACCACGGGTGGCGGGGGGCCTACGAGCAGTACTTC.

The chain combines TRBV27 with TRBJ1-5; 10 nucleotides align to TRBD1. Germline V gene sequence: CDR1 MNHEY, CDR2 SMNVEV (reference sequence). J gave up 5 bases and V 3 bases, and 16 bases lay outside the gene matches. This CDR3 is 19 amino acids long. This CDR3 is CASSLKGTGAIQFDQPQHF. The CDR3 nucleotides are TGTGCCAGCAGTTTGAAGGGGACAGGGGCTATCCAGTTTGATCAGCCCCAGCATTTT.

The J gene is TRBJ2-5, the V gene TRBV11-2, with 10 bases matching TRBD2. Germline CDR1 is SGHAT and CDR2 is FQNNGV. The CDR3 totals 16 residues. Germline trimming cut 2 bases from V and 1 base from J; bases unmatched to any gene: 4. The CDR3 loop is CASSLTWTSGQETQYF. In nucleotides, the CDR3 is TGTGCCAGCAGCTTAACATGGACTAGCGGCCAAGAGACCCAGTACTTC.

This clonotype showed up many times. J is TRBJ2-3 and V is TRBV7-9; a weak D match, TRBD1 (5 bases). The CDR3 consists of 14 residues. The V gene lost 5 bases and the J gene lost 2 bases, with 11 bases spanning the gap. In germline, CDR1 is SEHNR, CDR2 FQNEAQ (reference sequence). CDR3 residues: CASSPPTATDTQYF. CDR3 nucleotides: TGTGCCAGCAGCCCCCCGACAGCCACAGATACGCAGTATTTT.

This chain connects TRBV29-1 to TRBJ1-3; D is undetermined. The V gene's germline CDR1 is SQVTM and CDR2 ANQGSEA. With 6 bases removed from V and 0 bases from J, the gap between germline ends came to 12 bases. The CDR3 runs to 14 residues. Written as DNA, the CDR3 is TGCAGCGTCCTCCCTGCCGGCTCTGGAAACACCATATATTTT. Amino acids: CSVLPAGSGNTIYF.

A word on this clonotype: One end of the junction fails to match germline, which may point to a read error. The chain links TRBV28 to TRBJ2-1; TRBD2 is a possible D gene (5 bases). The CDR3 extends over 13 amino acids. Germline CDR1 and CDR2: MDHEN and SYDVKM. In DNA, the CDR3 is TGTGCCAGCACTTTAGCGACGCACAATGAGCAGTTCTTC. It yields the protein CASTLATHNEQFF.

The genes are TRBV6-5 and TRBJ2-3, with TRBD2 identical over 7 bases. CDR3 length equals 14 residues. Looked up from germline, CDR1 is MNHEY and CDR2 is SVGAGI. V shed 6 bases, J shed 6 bases, and the junction held 9 bases outside the gene matches. The CDR3 is CASSYTPAGDTQYF. The CDR3 DNA reads TGTGCCAGCAGCTATACGCCAGCGGGGGATACGCAGTATTTT.

The chain employs TRBV6-2 or TRBV6-3 and TRBJ2-6; D gene ambiguous. CDR3 length: 17 amino acids. CDR1 and CDR2 from the germline V gene are MNHEY and SVGEGT. Trimming cost V 0 bases and J 0 bases, with 9 bases left between them. The DNA for the CDR3 is TGTGCCAGCAGTTACTCGCATGGATTCTCTGGGGCCAACGTCCTGACTTTC. Its protein is CASSYSHGFSGANVLTF.

CDR3 bases: TGCAGCGTTTCCGGGGGACAGGGGGAGACCCAGTACTTC. Translation: CSVSGGQGETQYF. This rearrangement joins TRBV29-1 to TRBJ2-5; 10 bases map to TRBD1. Trimming at V came to 5 bases and at J to 5 bases, leaving 5 bases not matched to a gene. Germline V gene data show CDR1 as SQVTM and CDR2 as ANQGSEA. This CDR3 has 13 amino acids.

This sequence joins TRBV9 and TRBJ1-2, with D maybe TRBD1 (5 bases). V shed 0 bases and J shed 0 bases, with 12 bases lying between them. This CDR3 has 16 residues. Germline CDR1 is SGDLS and CDR2 is YYNGEE. CDR3 in amino acids: CASSVDQGRSNYGYTF. The CDR3 DNA reads as TGTGCCAGCAGCGTAGATCAGGGAAGGTCTAACTATGGCTACACCTTC.

The chain recombines TRBV6-1 with TRBJ1-3; TRBD1 matches 8 bases. There are 16 residues in the CDR3. V lost 6 bases to trimming and J lost 0 bases; unmatched junction nucleotides: 7. Germline-derived CDR1 and CDR2 are MNHNS and SASEGT. CDR3 loop: CASSLRGLISGNTIYF. Here the CDR3 DNA reads TGTGCCAGCAGCCTCAGGGGGCTAATCTCTGGAAACACCATATATTTT.

As DNA, the CDR3 is TGTGCCAGCAGCCAATGGAAACAGGGGGCTTTGAACCAGTACTTC. Protein product: CASSQWKQGALNQYF. V and J are TRBV3-1 and TRBJ2-5; 9 positions match TRBD1. This CDR3 contains 15 residues. Germline loops: CDR1 LGHDT, CDR2 YNNKEL (reference sequence). Losses at the gene ends were 2 bases for V and 10 bases for J; bases not matched to a gene: 11.

This chain connects TRBV6-2 or TRBV6-3 to TRBJ1-5; D remains unclear. CDR1 and CDR2 from the germline V gene are MNHEY and SVGEGT. CDR3 length: 17 residues. V was shortened by 2 bases and J by 4 bases, with 18 bases between the two germline ends. CDR3 amino acids: CASSYGVISTTNQPQHF. For the CDR3, the DNA is TGTGCCAGCAGTTACGGAGTAATCTCGACAACTAATCAGCCCCAGCATTTT.

Points on this clonotype: Lacking the conserved final phenylalanine or tryptophan, this CDR3 likely reflects a read error. This chain links TRBV6-5 with TRBJ2-3, with 9 bases aligning to TRBD2. Germline lookup yields CDR1 MNHEY and CDR2 SVGAGI. The CDR3 spans 15 residues. The J segment lost 0 bases and the V segment lost 6 bases, leaving 4 bases of the junction unmatched. The CDR3 DNA reads TGTGCCAGCAGACGACTAGCGGCTAGCACAGATACGCAGTATATT. This encodes CASRRLAASTDTQYI.

The CDR3 nucleotides are TGTGCCAGCTGTAGCAGGGGAGTGGGTACTGAAGCTTTCTTT. It codes for CASCSRGVGTEAFF. V gene TRBV27 combines with J gene TRBJ1-1, with D possibly matching TRBD1 (6 bases). V was trimmed by 8 bases and J by 5 bases, leaving 18 bases between them. The CDR3 sequence is 14 residues long. Germline CDR1 and CDR2: MNHEY and SMNVEV (reference sequence).

This clonotype turned up a few times. V and J are TRBV20-1 and TRBJ2-3; TRBD2 aligns across 9 bases. Germline CDR1 and CDR2: DFQATT and SNEGSKA (reference sequence). V dropped 1 base and J dropped 3; count of bases not matched to a gene: 2. The length of the CDR3 is 14 residues. The CDR3 here is CSARASGGTDTQYF. CDR3 sequence (DNA): TGCAGTGCTAGAGCCAGCGGGGGGACAGATACGCAGTATTTT.

V usage is TRBV12-2 and J usage is TRBJ2-3; the D call of TRBD1 is as the table states it, not checked on the DNA. TRBV12-2 is a documented pseudogene. The CDR3 is 17 residues long. CDR3 bases: TGTGCAAGTCGCCCCCACGGGACGCCAGTAAACACAGATACGCAGTATTTT. Translated: CASRPHGTPVNTDTQYF.

This clonotype was recorded a few times. The CDR3 sequence: CASSLAPGGLFF. CDR3 sequence (DNA): TGTGCCAGCAGCTTAGCCCCAGGAGGACTGTTTTTT. This sequence joins TRBV11-2 and TRBJ1-4; D remains ambiguous. V was cut by 1 base and J by 13 bases, with 10 bases left in between. The V gene's germline CDR1 is SGHAT and CDR2 FQNNGV. The CDR3 contains 12 residues.

This clonotype appeared a few times. The chain couples TRBV12-3 or TRBV12-4 to TRBJ2-7; no firm D call. V gave up 7 bases and J gave up 2 bases, with 12 bases separating them. This CDR3 comprises 13 residues. The CDR3 spells CASKTDGTYEQYF. The DNA of the CDR3 is TGTGCCAGCAAGACGGATGGGACCTACGAGCAGTACTTC.

This clonotype was detected a few times. The rearrangement uses TRBV6-2 or TRBV6-3 and TRBJ2-7; no definite D call. This CDR3 has 12 residues. Deletions cut 6 bases from V and 4 bases from J, with 10 bases between. From germline, CDR1 is MNHEY and CDR2 SVGEGT. The CDR3 DNA sequence: TGTGCCAGCAGCCTACACGATTACGAGCAGTACGTC. Amino acids: CASSLHDYEQYV.

This clonotype was recorded many times. The chain couples TRBV3-1 to TRBJ2-1; tentative D call: TRBD1 (6 bases). In germline, CDR1 is LGHDT, CDR2 YNNKEL (reference sequence). The V end was cut by 0 bases, the J end by 9 bases, with 9 bases between. The CDR3 extends over 13 amino acids. CDR3 region: CASSQDRQAEQFF. The DNA of the CDR3 is TGTGCCAGCAGCCAAGATCGACAGGCTGAGCAGTTCTTC.

J is TRBJ2-2 and V is TRBV2, with 13 bases fitting TRBD2. The germline V gene has CDR1 SNHLY and CDR2 FYNNEI. This CDR3 has 16 residues. J lost 4 bases, V lost 6 bases, and 5 bases had no gene match. The CDR3 loop is CASRGLAGELTGELFF. CDR3 coding DNA: TGTGCCAGCAGAGGACTAGCGGGGGAACTCACCGGGGAGCTGTTTTTT.

The table lists this clonotype with a few counts. The gene calls are TRBV5-6 and TRBJ2-7; D not resolved. Germline assignment: CDR1 SGHDT and CDR2 YYEEEE. The CDR3 totals 12 residues. V was clipped by 2 bases and J by 2 bases, with 5 bases between them. The CDR3 loop reads CASSFNAYEQYV. The DNA for the CDR3 is TGTGCCAGCAGCTTCAACGCCTACGAGCAGTACGTC.

This chain joins TRBV28 and TRBJ1-5; the D gene is possibly TRBD1 (5 bases). Germline values: CDR1 MDHEN, CDR2 SYDVKM. V lost 7 bases and J 7 bases, leaving 17 bases between the germline ends. CDR3 size: 14 residues. The CDR3 here is CASTPGSWGQPQHF. In nucleotides, the CDR3 is TGTGCCAGCACTCCCGGGAGCTGGGGCCAGCCCCAGCATTTT. Drawing the rest from reference TRBV28 and TRBJ1-5, the complete variable domain is DVKVTQSSRYLVKRTGEKVFLECVQDMDHENMFWYRQDPGLGLRLIYFSYDVKMKEKGDIPEGYSVSREKKERFSLILESASTNQTSMYLCASTPGSWGQPQHFGDGTRLSIL.